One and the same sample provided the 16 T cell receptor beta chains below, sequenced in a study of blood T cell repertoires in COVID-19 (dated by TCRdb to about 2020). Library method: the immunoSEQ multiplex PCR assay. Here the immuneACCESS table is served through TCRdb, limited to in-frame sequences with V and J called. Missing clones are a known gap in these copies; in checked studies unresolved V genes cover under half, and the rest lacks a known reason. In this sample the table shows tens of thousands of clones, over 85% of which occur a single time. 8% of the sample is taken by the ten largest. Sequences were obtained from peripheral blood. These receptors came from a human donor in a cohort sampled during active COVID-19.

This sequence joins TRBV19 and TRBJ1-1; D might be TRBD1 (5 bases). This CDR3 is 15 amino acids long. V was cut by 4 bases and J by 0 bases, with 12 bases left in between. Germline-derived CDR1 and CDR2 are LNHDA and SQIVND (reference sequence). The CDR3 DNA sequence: TGTGCCAGTAGTAATCCGGGACTGCTGAACACTGAAGCTTTCTTT. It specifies CASSNPGLLNTEAFF.

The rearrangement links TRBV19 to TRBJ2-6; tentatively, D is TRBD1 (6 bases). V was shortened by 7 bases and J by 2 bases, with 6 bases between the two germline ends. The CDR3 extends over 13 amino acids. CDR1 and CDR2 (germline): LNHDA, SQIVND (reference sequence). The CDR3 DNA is TGTGCCAGTAAGGGGGCTGGGGCCAACGTCCTGACTTTC. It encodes CASKGAGANVLTF.

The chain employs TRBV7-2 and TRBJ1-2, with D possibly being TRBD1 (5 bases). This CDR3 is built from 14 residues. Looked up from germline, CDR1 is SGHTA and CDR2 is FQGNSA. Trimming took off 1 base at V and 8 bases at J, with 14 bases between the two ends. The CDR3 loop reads CASSLGQPLYGYTF. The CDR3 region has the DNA TGTGCCAGCAGCTTAGGACAGCCTTTGTACGGCTACACCTTC. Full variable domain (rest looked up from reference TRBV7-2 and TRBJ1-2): GAGVSQSPSNKVTEKGKDVELRCDPISGHTALYWYRQSLGQGLEFLIYFQGNSAPDKSGLPSDRFSAERTGGSVSTLTIQRTQQEDSAVYLCASSLGQPLYGYTFGSGTRLTVV.

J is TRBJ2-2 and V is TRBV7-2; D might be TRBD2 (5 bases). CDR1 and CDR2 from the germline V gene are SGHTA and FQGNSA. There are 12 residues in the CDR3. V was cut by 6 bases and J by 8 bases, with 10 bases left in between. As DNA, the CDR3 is TGTGCCAGCAGTACCGGGGTTGGGGAGCTGTTTTTT. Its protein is CASSTGVGELFF.

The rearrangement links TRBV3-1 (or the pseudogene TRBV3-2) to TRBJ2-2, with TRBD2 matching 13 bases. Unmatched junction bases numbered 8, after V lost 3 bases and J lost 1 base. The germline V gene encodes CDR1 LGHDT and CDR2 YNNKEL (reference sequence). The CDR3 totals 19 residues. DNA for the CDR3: TGTGCCAGCAGCCAGGGACTAGCGGGGTCCAGTTGGAACACCGGGGAGCTGTTTTTT. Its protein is CASSQGLAGSSWNTGELFF.

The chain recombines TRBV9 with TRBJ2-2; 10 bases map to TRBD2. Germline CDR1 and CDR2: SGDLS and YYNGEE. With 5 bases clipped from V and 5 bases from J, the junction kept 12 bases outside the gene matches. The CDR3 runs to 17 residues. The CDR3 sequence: CASSETAGGPRTGELFF. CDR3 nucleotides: TGTGCCAGCAGTGAAACAGCGGGGGGGCCTCGGACCGGGGAGCTGTTTTTT. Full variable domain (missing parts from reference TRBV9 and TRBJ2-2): DSGVTQTPKHLITATGQRVTLRCSPRSGDLSVYWYQQSLDQGLQFLIQYYNGEERAKGNILERFSAQQFPDLHSELNLSSLELGDSALYFCASSETAGGPRTGELFFGEGSRLTVL.

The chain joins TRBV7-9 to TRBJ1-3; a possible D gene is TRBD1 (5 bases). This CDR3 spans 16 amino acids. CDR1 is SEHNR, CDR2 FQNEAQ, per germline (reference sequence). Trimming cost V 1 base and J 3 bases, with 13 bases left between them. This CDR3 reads CASSLVQGDGGNTIYF. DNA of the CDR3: TGTGCCAGCAGCTTAGTTCAGGGTGATGGTGGAAACACCATATATTTT.

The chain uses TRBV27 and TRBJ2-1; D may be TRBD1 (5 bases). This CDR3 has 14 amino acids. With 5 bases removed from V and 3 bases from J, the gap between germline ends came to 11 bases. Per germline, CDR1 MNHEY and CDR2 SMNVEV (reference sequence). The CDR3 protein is CASSDGHLYNEQFF. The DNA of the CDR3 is TGTGCCAGCAGTGATGGACACCTCTACAATGAGCAGTTCTTC.

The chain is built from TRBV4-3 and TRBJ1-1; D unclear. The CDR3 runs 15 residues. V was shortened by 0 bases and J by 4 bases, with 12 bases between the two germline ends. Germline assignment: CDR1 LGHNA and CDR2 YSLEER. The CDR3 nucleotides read TGCGCCAGCAGCCAAGAACCCCTGCCCGGCACTGAAGCTTTCTTT. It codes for CASSQEPLPGTEAFF.

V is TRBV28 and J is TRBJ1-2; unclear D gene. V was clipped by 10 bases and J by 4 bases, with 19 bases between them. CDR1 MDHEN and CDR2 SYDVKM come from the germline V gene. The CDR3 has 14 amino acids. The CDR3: CATISHQESYGYTF. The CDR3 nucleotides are TGTGCCACCATATCACACCAGGAAAGCTATGGCTACACCTTC.

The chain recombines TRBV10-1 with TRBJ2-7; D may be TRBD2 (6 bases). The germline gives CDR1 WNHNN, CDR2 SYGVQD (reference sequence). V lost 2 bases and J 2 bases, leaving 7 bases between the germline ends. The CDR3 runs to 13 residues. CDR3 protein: CASSERGTYEQYF. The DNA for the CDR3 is TGCGCCAGCAGTGAGCGGGGGACCTACGAGCAGTACTTC.

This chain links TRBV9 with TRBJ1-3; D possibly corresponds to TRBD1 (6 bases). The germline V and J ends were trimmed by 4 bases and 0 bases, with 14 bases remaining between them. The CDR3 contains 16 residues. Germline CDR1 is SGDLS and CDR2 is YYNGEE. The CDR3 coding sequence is TGTGCCAGCAGCACCGGGACAACTCGCTCTGGAAACACCATATATTTT. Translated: CASSTGTTRSGNTIYF. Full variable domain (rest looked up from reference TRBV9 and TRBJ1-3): DSGVTQTPKHLITATGQRVTLRCSPRSGDLSVYWYQQSLDQGLQFLIQYYNGEERAKGNILERFSAQQFPDLHSELNLSSLELGDSALYFCASSTGTTRSGNTIYFGEGSWLTVV.

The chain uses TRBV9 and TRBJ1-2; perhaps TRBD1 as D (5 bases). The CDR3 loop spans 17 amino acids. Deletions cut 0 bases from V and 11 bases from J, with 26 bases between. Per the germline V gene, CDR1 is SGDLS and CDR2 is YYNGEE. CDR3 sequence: CASSVDEGRATVEGYTF. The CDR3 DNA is TGTGCCAGCAGCGTAGATGAGGGGCGGGCGACTGTGGAGGGTTACACCTTC. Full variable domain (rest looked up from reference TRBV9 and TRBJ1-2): DSGVTQTPKHLITATGQRVTLRCSPRSGDLSVYWYQQSLDQGLQFLIQYYNGEERAKGNILERFSAQQFPDLHSELNLSSLELGDSALYFCASSVDEGRATVEGYTFGSGTRLTVV.

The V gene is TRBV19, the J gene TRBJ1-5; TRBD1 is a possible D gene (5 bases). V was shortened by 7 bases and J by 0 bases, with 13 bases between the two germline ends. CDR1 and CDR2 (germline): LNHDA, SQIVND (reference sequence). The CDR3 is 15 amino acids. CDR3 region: CASTQGLNSNQPQHF. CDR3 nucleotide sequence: TGTGCCAGTACCCAGGGCCTCAATAGCAATCAGCCCCAGCATTTT. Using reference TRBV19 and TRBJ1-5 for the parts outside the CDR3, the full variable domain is DGGITQSPKYLFRKEGQNVTLSCEQNLNHDAMYWYRQDPGQGLRLIYYSQIVNDFQKGDIAEGYSVSREKKESFPLTVTSAQKNPTAFYLCASTQGLNSNQPQHFGDGTRLSIL.

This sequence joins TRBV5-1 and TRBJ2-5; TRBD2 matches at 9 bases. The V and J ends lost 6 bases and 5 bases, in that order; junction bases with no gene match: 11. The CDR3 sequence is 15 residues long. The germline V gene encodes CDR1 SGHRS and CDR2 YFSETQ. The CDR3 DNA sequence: TGCGCCAGCATTGGGAGTAGCGGGAGATCGGAGACCCAGTACTTC. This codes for CASIGSSGRSETQYF.

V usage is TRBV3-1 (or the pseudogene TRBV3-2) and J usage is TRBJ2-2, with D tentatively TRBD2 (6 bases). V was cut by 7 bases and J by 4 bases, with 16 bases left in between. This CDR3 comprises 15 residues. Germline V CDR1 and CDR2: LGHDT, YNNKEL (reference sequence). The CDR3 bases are TGTGCCAGCAAAACGGGGGATTGGGGCACCGGGGAGCTGTTTTTT. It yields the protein CASKTGDWGTGELFF.